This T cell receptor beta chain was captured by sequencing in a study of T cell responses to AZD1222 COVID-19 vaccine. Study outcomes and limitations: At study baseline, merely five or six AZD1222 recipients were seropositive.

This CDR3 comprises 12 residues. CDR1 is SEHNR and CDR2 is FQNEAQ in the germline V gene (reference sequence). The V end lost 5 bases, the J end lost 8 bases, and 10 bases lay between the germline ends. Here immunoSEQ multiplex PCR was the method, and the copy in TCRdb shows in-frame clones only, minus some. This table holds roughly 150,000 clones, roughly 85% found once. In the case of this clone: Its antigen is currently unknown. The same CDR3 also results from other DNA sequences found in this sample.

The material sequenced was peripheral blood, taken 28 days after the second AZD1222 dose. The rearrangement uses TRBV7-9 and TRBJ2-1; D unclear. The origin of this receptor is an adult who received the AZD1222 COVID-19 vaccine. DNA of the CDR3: TGTGCCAGCAGCCCCGGTCGGGATGAGCAGTTCTTC. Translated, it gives CASSPGRDEQFF.